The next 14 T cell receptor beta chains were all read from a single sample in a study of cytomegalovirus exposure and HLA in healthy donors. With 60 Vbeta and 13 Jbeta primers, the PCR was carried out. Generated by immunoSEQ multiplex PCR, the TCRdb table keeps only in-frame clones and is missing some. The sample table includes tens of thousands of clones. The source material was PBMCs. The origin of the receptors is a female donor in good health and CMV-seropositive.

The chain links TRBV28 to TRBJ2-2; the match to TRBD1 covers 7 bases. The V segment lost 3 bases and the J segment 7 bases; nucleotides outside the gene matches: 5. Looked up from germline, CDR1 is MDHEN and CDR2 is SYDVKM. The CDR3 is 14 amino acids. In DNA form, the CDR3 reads TGTGCCAGCAGTTTCCCGGCAGGGGGCGGGGAGCTGTTTTTT. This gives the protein CASSFPAGGGELFF.

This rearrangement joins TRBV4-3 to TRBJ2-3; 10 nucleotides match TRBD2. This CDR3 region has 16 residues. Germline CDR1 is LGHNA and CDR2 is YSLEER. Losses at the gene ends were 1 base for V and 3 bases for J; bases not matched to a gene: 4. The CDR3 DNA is TGCGCCAGCAGCCAAGGGAGGGGACTAGCGACAGATACGCAGTATTTT. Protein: CASSQGRGLATDTQYF.

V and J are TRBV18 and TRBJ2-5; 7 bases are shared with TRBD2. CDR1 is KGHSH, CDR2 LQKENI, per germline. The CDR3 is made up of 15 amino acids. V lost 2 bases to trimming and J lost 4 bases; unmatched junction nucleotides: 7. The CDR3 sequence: CASSPTGGARETQYF. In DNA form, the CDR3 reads TGTGCCAGCTCACCAACGGGAGGAGCGCGAGAGACCCAGTACTTC.

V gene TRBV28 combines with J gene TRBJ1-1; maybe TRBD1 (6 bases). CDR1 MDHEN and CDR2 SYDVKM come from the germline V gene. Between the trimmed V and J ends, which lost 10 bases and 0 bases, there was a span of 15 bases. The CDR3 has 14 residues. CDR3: CATQPGDMNTEAFF. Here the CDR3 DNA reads TGTGCCACCCAACCCGGGGACATGAACACTGAAGCTTTCTTT.

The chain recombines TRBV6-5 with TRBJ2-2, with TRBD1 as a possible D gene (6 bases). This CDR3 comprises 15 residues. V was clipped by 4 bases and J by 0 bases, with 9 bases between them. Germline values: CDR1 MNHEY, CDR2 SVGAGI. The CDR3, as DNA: TGTGCCAGCAGTTCCGGGACAACGAACACCGGGGAGCTGTTTTTT. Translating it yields CASSSGTTNTGELFF.

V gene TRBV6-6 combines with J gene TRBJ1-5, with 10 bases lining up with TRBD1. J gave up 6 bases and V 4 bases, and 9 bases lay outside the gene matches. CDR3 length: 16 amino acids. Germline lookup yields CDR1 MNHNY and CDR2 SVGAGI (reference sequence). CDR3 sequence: CASSFQGQGSFQPQHF. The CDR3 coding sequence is TGTGCCAGCAGTTTTCAGGGACAGGGGAGCTTTCAGCCCCAGCATTTT.

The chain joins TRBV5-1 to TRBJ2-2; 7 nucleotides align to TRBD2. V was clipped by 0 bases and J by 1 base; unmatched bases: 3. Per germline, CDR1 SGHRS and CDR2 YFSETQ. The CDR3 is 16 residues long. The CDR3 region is CASSLEASGNTGELFF. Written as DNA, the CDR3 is TGCGCCAGCAGCTTGGAGGCTAGCGGGAACACCGGGGAGCTGTTTTTT.

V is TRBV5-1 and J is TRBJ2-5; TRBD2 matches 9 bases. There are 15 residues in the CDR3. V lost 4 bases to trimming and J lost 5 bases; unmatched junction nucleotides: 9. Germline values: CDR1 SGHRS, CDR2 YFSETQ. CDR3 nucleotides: TGCGCCAGCAGCCCGGTAGCGGGAGTTCGGGAGACCCAGTACTTC. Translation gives CASSPVAGVRETQYF.

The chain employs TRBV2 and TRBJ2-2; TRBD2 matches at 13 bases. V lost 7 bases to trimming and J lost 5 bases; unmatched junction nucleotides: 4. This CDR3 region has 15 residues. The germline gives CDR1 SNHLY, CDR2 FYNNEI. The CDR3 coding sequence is TGTGCCAGCAAAGGACTAGCGGGAGAAACCGGGGAGCTGTTTTTT. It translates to CASKGLAGETGELFF.

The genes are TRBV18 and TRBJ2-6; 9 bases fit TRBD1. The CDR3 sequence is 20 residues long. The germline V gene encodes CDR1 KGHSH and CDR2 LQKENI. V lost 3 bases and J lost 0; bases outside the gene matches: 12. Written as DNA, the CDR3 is TGTGCCAGCTCACCGATCACAGGGGGCTCCCCCTACTCTGGGGCCAACGTCCTGACTTTC. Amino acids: CASSPITGGSPYSGANVLTF. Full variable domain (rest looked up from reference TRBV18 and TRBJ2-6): NAGVMQNPRHLVRRRGQEARLRCSPMKGHSHVYWYRQLPEEGLKFMVYLQKENIIDESGMPKERFSAEFPKEGPSILRIQQVVRGDSAAYFCASSPITGGSPYSGANVLTFGAGSRLTVL.

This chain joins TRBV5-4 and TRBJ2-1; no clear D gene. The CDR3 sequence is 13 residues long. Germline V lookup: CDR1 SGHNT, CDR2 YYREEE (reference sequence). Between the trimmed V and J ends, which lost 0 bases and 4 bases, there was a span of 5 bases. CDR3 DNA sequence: TGTGCCAGCAGCTTGGGGCAGTACAATGAGCAGTTCTTC. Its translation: CASSLGQYNEQFF.

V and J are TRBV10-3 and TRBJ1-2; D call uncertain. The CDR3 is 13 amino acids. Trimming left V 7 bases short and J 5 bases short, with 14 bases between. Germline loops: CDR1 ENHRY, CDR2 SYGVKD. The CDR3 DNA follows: TGTGCCATCACGGGGTCAACGGATTATGGCTACACCTTC. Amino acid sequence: CAITGSTDYGYTF.

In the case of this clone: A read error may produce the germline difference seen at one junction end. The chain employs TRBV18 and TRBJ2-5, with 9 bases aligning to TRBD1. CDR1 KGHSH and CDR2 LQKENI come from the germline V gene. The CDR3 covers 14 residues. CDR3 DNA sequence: TGTGCCAGCTCACCGAGGACAGGGGCCGAGAACCAGTACTTC. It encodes CASSPRTGAENQYF.

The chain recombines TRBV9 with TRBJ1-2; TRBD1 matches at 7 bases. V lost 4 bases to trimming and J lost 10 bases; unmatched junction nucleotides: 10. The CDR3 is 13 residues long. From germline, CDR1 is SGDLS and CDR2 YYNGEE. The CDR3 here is CASSLTGSSVYTF. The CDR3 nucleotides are TGTGCCAGCAGCCTGACAGGGAGCAGTGTCTACACCTTC.